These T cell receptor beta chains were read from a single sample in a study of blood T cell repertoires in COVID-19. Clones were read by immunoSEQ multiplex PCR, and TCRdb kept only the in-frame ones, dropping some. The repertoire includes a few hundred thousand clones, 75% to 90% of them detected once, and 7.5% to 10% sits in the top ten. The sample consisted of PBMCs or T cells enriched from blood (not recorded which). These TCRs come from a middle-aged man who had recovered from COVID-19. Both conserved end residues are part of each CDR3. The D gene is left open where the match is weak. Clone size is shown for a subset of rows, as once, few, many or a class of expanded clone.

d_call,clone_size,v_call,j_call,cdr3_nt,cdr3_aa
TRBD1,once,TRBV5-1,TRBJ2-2,TGCGCCAGCAGTTCCTCGGGACAGCTATCCGGGGAGCTGTTTTTT,CASSSSGQLSGELFF
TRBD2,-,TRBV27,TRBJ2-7,TGTGCCAGCAGGATGGGGCTAGCGGGAGTCTACGAGCAGTACTTC,CASRMGLAGVYEQYF
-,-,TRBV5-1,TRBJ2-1,TGCGCCAGCAGCTTGCCGCAGGGGTCATTGCAGACCTCCTACAATGAGCAGTTCTTC,CASSLPQGSLQTSYNEQFF
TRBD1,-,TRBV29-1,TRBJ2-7,TGCAGCGTCCCCGGGGACAGCTTCTACGAGCAGTACTTC,CSVPGDSFYEQYF
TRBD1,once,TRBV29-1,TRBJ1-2,TGCAGCGTTCCCTCCGGGACAGGGAGCGGCTACACCTTC,CSVPSGTGSGYTF
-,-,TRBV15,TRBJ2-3,TGTGCCACCAGCTCGTCCCGCACAGATACGCAGTATTTT,CATSSSRTDTQYF
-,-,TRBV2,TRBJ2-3,TGTGCCAGCAGGGGGCCAGATACGCAGTATTTT,CASRGPDTQYF
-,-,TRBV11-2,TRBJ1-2,TGTGCCAGCAGCTTAGTAGGAGGCTATGGCTACACCTTC,CASSLVGGYGYTF
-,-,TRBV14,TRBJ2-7,TGTGCCAGCAGCCAAGATGGGACTGCCTACTACGAGCAGTACTTC,CASSQDGTAYYEQYF
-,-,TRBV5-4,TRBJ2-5,TGTGCCAGCAGCTTGGGACAGAACCAAGAGACCCAGTACTTC,CASSLGQNQETQYF
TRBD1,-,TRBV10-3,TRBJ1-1,TGTGCCCTTAGACAGGGGTCGCGTAATACTGAAGCTTTCTTT,CALRQGSRNTEAFF
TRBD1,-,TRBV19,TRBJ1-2,TGTGCCAGTAGTATAGACTCGACAGGGGCCTCCTTTGGCTACACCTTC,CASSIDSTGASFGYTF
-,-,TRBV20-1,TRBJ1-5,TGCAGTGCTAGTAGTGGAGGTAGTGGCAATCAGCCCCAGCATTTT,CSASSGGSGNQPQHF
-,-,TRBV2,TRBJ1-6,TGTGCCAGCACAGGGGATAATTCACCCCTCCACTTT,CASTGDNSPLHF
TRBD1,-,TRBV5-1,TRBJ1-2,TGCGCCAGCAGCTTGTGGACAGGGGATGTTGGCTACACCTTC,CASSLWTGDVGYTF
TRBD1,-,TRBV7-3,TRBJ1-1,TGTGCCAGCAGCATGGACAGGGAGAACACTGAAGCTTTCTTT,CASSMDRENTEAFF
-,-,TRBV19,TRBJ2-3,TGTGCCAGTAGCAAAAACCTAGGAGATACGCAGTATTTT,CASSKNLGDTQYF
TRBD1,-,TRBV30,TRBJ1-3,TGTGCCCGGACGGTTGGGGACAGAATCTACTCTGGAAACACCATATATTTT,CARTVGDRIYSGNTIYF
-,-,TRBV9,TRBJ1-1,TGTGCCAGCAGCCCCACCTCCGTCAGGGGTACTGAAGCTTTCTTT,CASSPTSVRGTEAFF
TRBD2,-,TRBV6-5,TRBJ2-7,TGTGCCAGCAGTTACTCGTCTAGCGGTTCCTACGAGCAGTACTTC,CASSYSSSGSYEQYF
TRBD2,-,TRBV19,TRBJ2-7,TGTGCCAGTAGTAGCCGGAGCGGGGGAAGACCCTACGAGCAGTACTTC,CASSSRSGGRPYEQYF
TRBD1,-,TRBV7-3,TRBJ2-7,TGTGCCAGCAGCTTAGAGGGGACAGGGTTCTACGAGCAGTACTTC,CASSLEGTGFYEQYF
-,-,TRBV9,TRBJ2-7,TGTGCCAGCAGCGTATCGGGGGTCGCTCGCTACGAGCAGTACTTC,CASSVSGVARYEQYF
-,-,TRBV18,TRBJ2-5,TGTGCCAGCTCACCATTACAGTTCGGAGAGACCCAGTACTTC,CASSPLQFGETQYF
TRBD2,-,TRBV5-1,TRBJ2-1,TGCGCCAGCAGCTTGGTTGCGGGGGGATACAATGAGCAGTTCTTC,CASSLVAGGYNEQFF
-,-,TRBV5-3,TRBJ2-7,TGTGCCAGAAAACCGACTCCGATGTTTAAGCAGTACTTC,CARKPTPMFKQYF
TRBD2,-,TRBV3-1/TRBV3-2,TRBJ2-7,TGTGCCAGCAGCCAGCTCCGACTAGCGGGAGTCAGCGAGCAGTACTTC,CASSQLRLAGVSEQYF
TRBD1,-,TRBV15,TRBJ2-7,TGTGCCACCAGCAGAGATTTCCGGCAGGGGGCTTGGGAGCAGTACTTC,CATSRDFRQGAWEQYF
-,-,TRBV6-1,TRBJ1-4,TGTGCCAGCAGTGAATTGTCGGGTAATGAAAAACTGTTTTTT,CASSELSGNEKLFF
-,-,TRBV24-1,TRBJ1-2,TGTGCCACCAGGAGTAGCGGGCAGAGTGGCTACACCTTC,CATRSSGQSGYTF
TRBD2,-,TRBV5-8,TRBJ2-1,TGTGCCAGCAGCCCGGGACTAGCGGGAGATGAGTTCTTC,CASSPGLAGDEFF
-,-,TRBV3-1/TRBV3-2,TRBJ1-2,TGTGCCAGCAGCCATGGGTGGGGGCAACGTGGCTACACCTTC,CASSHGWGQRGYTF
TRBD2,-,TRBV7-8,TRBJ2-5,TGTGCCAGCAGCCTTAAAAGGGGGCTAGCGGGGCTTCGTTTCAACGGGACCCAGTACTTC,CASSLKRGLAGLRFNGTQYF
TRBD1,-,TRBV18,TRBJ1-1,TGTGCCAGCTCGCGACAGGGGGAGAACACTGAAGCTTTCTTT,CASSRQGENTEAFF
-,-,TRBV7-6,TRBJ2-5,TGTGCCAGCAGCTCAACAGGGTTTTTTGAGACCCAGTACTTC,CASSSTGFFETQYF
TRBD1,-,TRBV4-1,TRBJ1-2,TGCGCCAGCAGCCATAGACCCGACAGGGGGGACGATGGCTACACCTTC,CASSHRPDRGDDGYTF
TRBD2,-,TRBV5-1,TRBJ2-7,TGCGCCAGCAGCCTAGCGGGGGGCTCCTACGAGCAGTACTTC,CASSLAGGSYEQYF
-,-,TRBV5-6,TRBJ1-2,TGTGCCAGCAGCCGTCAACGGACAGCCTATGGCTACACCTTC,CASSRQRTAYGYTF
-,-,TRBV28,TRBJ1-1,TGTGCCAGCAGTTTGAGCGGGGCTTTTATGAACACTGAAGCTTTCTTT,CASSLSGAFMNTEAFF
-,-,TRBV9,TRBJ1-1,TGTGCCAGCAGCCGTTCCCATCCAGGGGCCACTGAAGCTTTCTTT,CASSRSHPGATEAFF
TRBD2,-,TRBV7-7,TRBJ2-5,TGTGCCAGCAGCCCAAGTCTAGCGGCAGAGACCCAGTACTTC,CASSPSLAAETQYF
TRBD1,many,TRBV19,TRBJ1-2,TGTGCCAGTAGTATTGGACAGGGGGGGCATGGCTACACCTTC,CASSIGQGGHGYTF